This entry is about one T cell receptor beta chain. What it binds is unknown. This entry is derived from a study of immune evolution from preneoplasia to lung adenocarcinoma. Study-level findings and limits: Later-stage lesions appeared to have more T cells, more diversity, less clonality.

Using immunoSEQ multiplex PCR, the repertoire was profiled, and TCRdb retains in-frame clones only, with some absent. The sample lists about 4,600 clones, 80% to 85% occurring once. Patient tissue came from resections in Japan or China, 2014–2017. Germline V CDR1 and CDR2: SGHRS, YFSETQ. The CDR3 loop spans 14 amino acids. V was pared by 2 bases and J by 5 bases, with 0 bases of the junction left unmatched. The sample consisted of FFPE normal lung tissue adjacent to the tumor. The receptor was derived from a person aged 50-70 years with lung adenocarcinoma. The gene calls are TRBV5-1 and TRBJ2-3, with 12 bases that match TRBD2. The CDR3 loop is CASSLLAGGDTQYF. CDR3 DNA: TGCGCCAGCAGCTTACTAGCGGGGGGAGATACGCAGTATTTT.